The 26 T cell receptor beta chains listed next were all sequenced from one sample in a study of identical twins (dated by TCRdb to about 2016). The library was built by means of 5' RACE. Sequencing used an Illumina HiSeq 2000. TCRdb itself trimmed the public reads at Q25 with fastp, ran MiXCR and retained productive beta chains. Rows with one shared CDR3 protein collapse into an entry with the most common genes and DNA. The sample table records nearly 900,000 distinct CDR3 sequences; roughly an eighth of these occur just once. Around 1.6% of the sample comes from the top ten. The same specimen was also included in a second study, on yellow fever vaccine responses in identical twins.

Material for sequencing was PBMCs. These receptors were collected from a woman between 18 and 29 years old in good health.

This clonotype was counted between two and nine times. The chain links TRBV28 to TRBJ2-7; 9 bases align to TRBD2. The CDR3 has 17 amino acids. Germline values: CDR1 MDHEN, CDR2 SYDVKM. J lost 4 bases, V lost 5 bases, and 15 bases had no gene match. The CDR3 loop is CASSTTQLAGVMYEQYF. CDR3 DNA: TGTGCCAGCAGTACCACCCAACTAGCGGGCGTAATGTACGAGCAGTACTTC.

The chain has TRBV15 and TRBJ2-7; 9 positions agree with TRBD2. J was trimmed by 2 bases and V by 9 bases; bases with no gene match: 8. Per the germline V gene, CDR1 is LNHNV and CDR2 is YYDKDF (reference sequence). There are 14 residues in the CDR3. The CDR3 sequence is CATSGLASPYEQYF. CDR3 coding DNA: TGTGCCACGAGCGGACTAGCGAGCCCCTACGAGCAGTACTTC.

The table lists this clonotype with a few counts. The J gene is TRBJ2-1, the V gene TRBV18; D is uncertain. Looked up from germline, CDR1 is KGHSH and CDR2 is LQKENI. V lost 2 bases and J 9 bases, leaving 11 bases between the germline ends. This CDR3 is 13 amino acids long. For the CDR3, the DNA is TGTGCCAGCTCACCAACCTACCCCGGTGAGCAGTTCTTC. It codes for CASSPTYPGEQFF.

The genes are TRBV5-1 and TRBJ1-1; 9 bases fit TRBD1. Germline assignment: CDR1 SGHRS and CDR2 YFSETQ. The length of the CDR3 is 12 residues. The trim removed 7 bases at V and 7 bases at J, leaving 5 bases unmatched. The CDR3 sequence: CASGDRGVEAFF. CDR3 coding DNA: TGCGCCAGCGGCGACAGGGGGGTTGAAGCTTTCTTT.

This clonotype was counted only a few times. The gene calls are TRBV5-1 and TRBJ2-2, with D uncertain. V was clipped by 1 base and J by 0 bases, with 13 bases between them. This CDR3 has 17 amino acids. Germline CDR1 and CDR2: SGHRS and YFSETQ. The CDR3 bases are TGCGCCAGCAGCTTGCTCGCGGTTGTCGCGAACACCGGGGAGCTGTTTTTT. Residues: CASSLLAVVANTGELFF.

This clonotype was counted a few times. The chain employs TRBV7-6 and TRBJ2-1; 7 bases agree with TRBD2. This CDR3 has 16 amino acids. J gave up 6 bases and V 1 base, and 9 bases lay outside the gene matches. Looked up from germline, CDR1 is SGHVS and CDR2 is FNYEAQ. This CDR3 reads CASSLVVWTRANEQFF. The CDR3 nucleotides are TGTGCCAGCAGCTTAGTAGTTTGGACTAGAGCCAATGAGCAGTTCTTC. Full variable domain (rest looked up from reference TRBV7-6 and TRBJ2-1): GAGVSQSPRYKVTKRGQDVALRCDPISGHVSLYWYRQALGQGPEFLTYFNYEAQQDKSGLPNDRFSAERPEGSISTLTIQRTEQRDSAMYRCASSLVVWTRANEQFFGPGTRLTVL.

J is TRBJ2-1 and V is TRBV18; 8 positions match TRBD1. Per germline, CDR1 KGHSH and CDR2 LQKENI. Trimming removed 3 bases from V and 0 bases from J; junction bases left unmatched: 7. CDR3 length equals 17 residues. This CDR3 reads CASSPRTGSLSYNEQFF. The CDR3 nucleotides read TGTGCCAGCTCACCCCGGACAGGGAGTCTCTCCTACAATGAGCAGTTCTTC.

The V and J genes are TRBV10-2 and TRBJ2-1; 9 bases agree with TRBD1. CDR1 is WSHSY, CDR2 SAAADI, per germline. The CDR3 covers 14 residues. The V gene end was trimmed by 3 bases and the J gene end by 7 bases; junction bases not matched to a gene: 4. The CDR3 here is CASSEQGAENEQFF. CDR3 sequence (DNA): TGCGCCAGCAGTGAACAGGGGGCAGAAAATGAGCAGTTCTTC.

This clonotype was seen only a few times. The rearrangement joins TRBV7-8 to TRBJ1-4; unclear D gene. V lost 1 base to trimming and J lost 0 bases, with 21 bases between them. This CDR3 comprises 20 residues. The germline gives CDR1 SGHVS, CDR2 FQNEAQ. The CDR3 coding sequence is TGTGCCAGCAGCTTAGTCTTTTTATCGCGTCTCGCGGCAACTAATGAAAAACTGTTTTTT. Its translation: CASSLVFLSRLAATNEKLFF.

Many counts were recorded for this clonotype. J is TRBJ2-1 and V is TRBV12-3 or TRBV12-4; D ambiguous. V gave up 1 base and J gave up 8 bases, with 6 bases separating them. This CDR3 comprises 12 residues. CDR3 protein: CASSLVFHEQFF. In DNA form, the CDR3 reads TGTGCCAGCAGTTTAGTTTTCCATGAGCAGTTCTTC.

A few counts support this clonotype. The gene calls are TRBV6-1 and TRBJ2-5; D not resolved. This CDR3 has 14 residues. V was trimmed by 4 bases and J by 5 bases, leaving 14 bases between them. The germline V gene has CDR1 MNHNS and CDR2 SASEGT. CDR3 amino acids: CASSAHSYGETQYF. The CDR3 DNA sequence: TGTGCCAGCAGTGCGCACTCCTACGGGGAGACCCAGTACTTC.

This clonotype was detected many times. The chain is built from TRBV7-8 and TRBJ2-2, with 10 bases fitting TRBD1. Germline loops: CDR1 SGHVS, CDR2 FQNEAQ. The junction had 4 bases not matched to a gene; V was cut back by 2 bases and J by 4 bases. The CDR3 covers 16 residues. The CDR3 DNA follows: TGTGCCAGCAGCTTATTTGGGACAGGGGCCACCGGGGAGCTGTTTTTT. It codes for CASSLFGTGATGELFF.

This clonotype has at least ten counts. The genes are TRBV2 and TRBJ2-7; unclear D gene. The CDR3 extends over 11 amino acids. V was cut by 4 bases and J by 1 base, with 2 bases left in between. Looked up from germline, CDR1 is SNHLY and CDR2 is FYNNEI. CDR3 sequence (DNA): TGTGCCAGCAGTGCATCCTACGAGCAGTACTTC. This translates into CASSASYEQYF.

This clonotype was found a few times. The chain recombines TRBV20-1 with TRBJ2-5; 9 bases line up with TRBD2. CDR3 length equals 14 residues. CDR1 is DFQATT and CDR2 is SNEGSKA in the germline V gene (reference sequence). V shed 3 bases and J 6 bases; nucleotides not matched to a gene: 8. CDR3 protein: CSASPATSGQTQYF. CDR3 nucleotides: TGCAGTGCTAGTCCTGCCACTAGCGGGCAGACCCAGTACTTC.

The chain uses TRBV10-2 and TRBJ1-1; no clear D gene. Germline V gives CDR1 WSHSY, CDR2 SAAADI. CDR3 length equals 14 residues. V lost 8 bases, J lost 0 bases, and 13 bases lay in between. DNA of the CDR3: TGCGCCAGCGCAAACCGGGTAATGAACACTGAAGCTTTCTTT. This codes for CASANRVMNTEAFF.

The rearrangement joins TRBV27 to TRBJ2-1; perhaps TRBD2 as D (6 bases). Trimming removed 5 bases from V and 5 bases from J, with 34 bases in between. This CDR3 spans 21 amino acids. CDR1 is MNHEY, CDR2 SMNVEV, per germline (reference sequence). The CDR3 region has the DNA TGTGCCAGCAGTCGCCTGGCCGGAGGGGCCGAGATAGGACTAATGCACAATGAGCAGTTCTTC. Amino acid sequence: CASSRLAGGAEIGLMHNEQFF.

In its sample, this clonotype was seen many times. The CDR3 region is CASGGGYEQYF. CDR3 in DNA: TGTGCCAGTGGGGGCGGCTACGAGCAGTACTTC. The chain couples TRBV9 to TRBJ2-7, with D possibly TRBD1 on 6 matching bases. Germline CDR1 SGDLS, CDR2 YYNGEE. This CDR3 has 11 residues. V was clipped by 8 bases and J by 3 bases, with 9 bases between them.

This rearrangement joins TRBV29-1 to TRBJ2-3, with 8 bases fitting TRBD2. The CDR3 is 15 amino acids. Per the germline V gene, CDR1 is SQVTM and CDR2 is ANQGSEA. After removal of 7 bases from V and 5 bases from J, the junction contained 14 bases not matched to a gene. In nucleotides, the CDR3 is TGCAGCGGTACCGGACTAGCAACTATCGGAGATACGCAGTATTTT. This encodes CSGTGLATIGDTQYF.

A few counts support this clonotype. The J gene is TRBJ2-1, the V gene TRBV2; D is perhaps TRBD1 or TRBD2 (5 bases each). The germline V gene has CDR1 SNHLY and CDR2 FYNNEI. The CDR3 loop spans 18 amino acids. Trimming removed 2 bases at V and 7 bases at J, with 24 bases between. The chain's CDR3 is CASSEPNASPGRSNEQFF. The CDR3 nucleotides read TGTGCCAGCAGTGAACCAAACGCCTCTCCGGGACGGTCGAATGAGCAGTTCTTC.

This clonotype occurred a few times. The genes are TRBV10-1 and TRBJ2-3, with D tentatively TRBD2 (6 bases). The germline V gene encodes CDR1 WNHNN and CDR2 SYGVQD (reference sequence). The CDR3 is 14 amino acids. V gave up 6 bases and J gave up 3 bases, with 13 bases separating them. The CDR3: CASRPGRNTDTQYF. The CDR3, as DNA: TGCGCCAGCAGGCCAGGGAGGAATACAGATACGCAGTATTTT.

The chain recombines TRBV12-3 or TRBV12-4 with TRBJ2-7; perhaps TRBD1 as D (6 bases). The CDR3 totals 14 residues. Trimming removed 1 base at V and 2 bases at J, with 9 bases between. The DNA for the CDR3 is TGTGCCAGCAGTTTAGGGACAGAACCCTACGAGCAGTACGTC. It translates to CASSLGTEPYEQYV.

The rearrangement uses TRBV7-3 and TRBJ2-1, with TRBD1 as a possible D gene (5 bases). Between the trimmed V and J ends, which lost 2 bases and 2 bases, there was a span of 13 bases. The CDR3 covers 16 residues. The V gene's germline CDR1 is SGHTA and CDR2 FQGTGA. In DNA, the CDR3 is TGTGCCAGCAGCTTAGCGGCCAGGGTCCCCTACAATGAGCAGTTCTTC. Translated, it gives CASSLAARVPYNEQFF.

In its sample, this clonotype was seen a few times. The CDR3 DNA is TGTGCCAGCAGTTTATCGCTTGGAACTTACGAGCAGTACGTC. Translation: CASSLSLGTYEQYV. The rearrangement links TRBV28 to TRBJ2-7, with D unresolved. From germline, CDR1 is MDHEN and CDR2 SYDVKM. Trimming removed 1 base from V and 4 bases from J, with 11 bases in between. The CDR3 contains 14 residues.

This clonotype turned up a few times. The chain combines TRBV11-2 with TRBJ1-4; 7 nucleotides agree with TRBD1. With V trimmed by 3 bases and J by 4 bases, 2 bases remained unmatched. Per the germline V gene, CDR1 is SGHAT and CDR2 is FQNNGV. This CDR3 has 14 residues. In nucleotides, the CDR3 is TGTGCCAGCAGCTTCGGGACAGTTAATGAAAAACTGTTTTTT. This gives the protein CASSFGTVNEKLFF.

This chain uses TRBV2 with TRBJ2-1; TRBD2 might be the D (5 bases). Germline CDR1 and CDR2: SNHLY and FYNNEI. This CDR3 has 11 residues. Trimming stripped 9 bases from V and 10 bases from J, with 13 bases between. This CDR3 reads CASARAREQFF. CDR3 nucleotide sequence: TGTGCCAGTGCGAGGGCTAGGGAGCAGTTCTTC.

The sample holds a few counts of this clonotype. The chain employs TRBV20-1 and TRBJ2-7; 9 bases fit TRBD2. This CDR3 has 16 amino acids. Per the germline V gene, CDR1 is DFQATT and CDR2 is SNEGSKA (reference sequence). The junction had 11 bases not matched to a gene; V was cut back by 1 base and J by 4 bases. CDR3 sequence (DNA): TGCAGTGCTAGAGTGCCTGATAGCGGGAGTAGTTACGAGCAGTACTTC. Protein sequence: CSARVPDSGSSYEQYF.